This TCR beta chain was identified during a study of T-cell reconstitution after alpha-beta-depleted transplantation in children. CDR1 is LGHNA, CDR2 YSLEER, per germline. V was pared by 4 bases and J by 5 bases, with 17 bases between. This CDR3 comprises 16 residues. Molecular barcoding with unique molecular identifiers was used for the TCRbeta library. MiXCR, run by TCRdb on the PCR reads, gives a single entry per CDR3 protein. The sample contains about 480,000 distinct CDR3 sequences, around 13% of which appear only once. This clonotype has at least ten counts. The chain has TRBV4-3 and TRBJ2-2; tentative D call: TRBD2 (7 bases). Source: PBMCs from the stem cell graft donor, taken from the stem cell graft. The sequence derives from a human donor who donated a stem cell graft to a child with combined immunodeficiency. CDR3 sequence reads: CASSRGRGRITGELFF. For the CDR3, the DNA is TGCGCCAGCAGCCGAGGGAGGGGGAGGATAACCGGGGAGCTGTTTTTT.